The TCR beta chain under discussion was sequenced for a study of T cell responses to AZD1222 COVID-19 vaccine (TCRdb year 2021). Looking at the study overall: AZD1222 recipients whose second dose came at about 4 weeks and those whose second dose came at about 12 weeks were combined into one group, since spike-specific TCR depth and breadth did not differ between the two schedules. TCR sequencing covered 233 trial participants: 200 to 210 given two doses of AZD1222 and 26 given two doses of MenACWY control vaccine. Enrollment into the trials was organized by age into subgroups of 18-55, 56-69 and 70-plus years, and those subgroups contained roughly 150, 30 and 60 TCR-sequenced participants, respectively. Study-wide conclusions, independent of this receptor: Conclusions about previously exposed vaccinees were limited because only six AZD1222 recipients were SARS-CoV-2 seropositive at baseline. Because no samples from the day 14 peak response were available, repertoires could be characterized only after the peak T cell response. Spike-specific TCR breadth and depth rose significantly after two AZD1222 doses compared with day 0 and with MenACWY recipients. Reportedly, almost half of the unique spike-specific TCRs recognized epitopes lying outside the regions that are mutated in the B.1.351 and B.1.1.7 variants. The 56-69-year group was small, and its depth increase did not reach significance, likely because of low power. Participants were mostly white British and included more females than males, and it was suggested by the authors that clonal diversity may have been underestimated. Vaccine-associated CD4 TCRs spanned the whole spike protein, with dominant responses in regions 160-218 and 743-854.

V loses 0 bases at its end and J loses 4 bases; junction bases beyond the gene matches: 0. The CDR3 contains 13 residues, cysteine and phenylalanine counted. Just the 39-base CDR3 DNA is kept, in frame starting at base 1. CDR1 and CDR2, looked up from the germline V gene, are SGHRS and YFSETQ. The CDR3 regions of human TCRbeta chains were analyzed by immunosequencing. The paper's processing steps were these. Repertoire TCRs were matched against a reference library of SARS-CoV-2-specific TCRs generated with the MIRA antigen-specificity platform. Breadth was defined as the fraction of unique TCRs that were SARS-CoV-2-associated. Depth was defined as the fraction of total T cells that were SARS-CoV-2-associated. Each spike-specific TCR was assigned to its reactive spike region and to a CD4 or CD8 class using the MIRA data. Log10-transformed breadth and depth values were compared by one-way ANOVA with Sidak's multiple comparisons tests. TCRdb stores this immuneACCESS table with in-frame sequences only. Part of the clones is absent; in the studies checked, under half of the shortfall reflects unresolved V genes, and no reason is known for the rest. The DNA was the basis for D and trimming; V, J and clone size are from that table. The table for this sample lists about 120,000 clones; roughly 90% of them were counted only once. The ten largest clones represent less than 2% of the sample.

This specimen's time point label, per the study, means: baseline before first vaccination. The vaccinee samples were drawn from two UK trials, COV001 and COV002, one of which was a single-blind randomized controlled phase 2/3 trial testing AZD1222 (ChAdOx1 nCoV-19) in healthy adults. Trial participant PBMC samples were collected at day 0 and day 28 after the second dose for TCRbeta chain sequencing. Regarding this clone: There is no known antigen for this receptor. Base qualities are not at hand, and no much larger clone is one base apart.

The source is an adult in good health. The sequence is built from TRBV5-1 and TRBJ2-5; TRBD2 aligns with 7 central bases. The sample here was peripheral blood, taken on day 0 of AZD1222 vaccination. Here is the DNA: TGCGCCAGCAGCTTGGGCGGGGGAGAGACCCAGTACTTC. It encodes CASSLGGGETQYF.